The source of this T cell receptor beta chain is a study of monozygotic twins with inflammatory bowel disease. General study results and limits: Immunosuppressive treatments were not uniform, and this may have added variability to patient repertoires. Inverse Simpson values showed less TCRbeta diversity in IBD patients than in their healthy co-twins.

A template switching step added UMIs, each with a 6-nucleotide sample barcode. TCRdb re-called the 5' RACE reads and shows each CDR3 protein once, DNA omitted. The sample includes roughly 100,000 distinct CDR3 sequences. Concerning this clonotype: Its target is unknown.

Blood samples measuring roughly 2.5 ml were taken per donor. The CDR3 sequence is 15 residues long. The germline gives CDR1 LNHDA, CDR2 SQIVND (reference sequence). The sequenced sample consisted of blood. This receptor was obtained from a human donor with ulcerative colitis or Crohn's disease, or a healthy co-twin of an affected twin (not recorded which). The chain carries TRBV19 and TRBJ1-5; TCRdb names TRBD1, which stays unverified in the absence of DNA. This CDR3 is CASSIKGESNQPQHF.